The present TCR beta chain was sequenced within a study of cytomegalovirus exposure and HLA in healthy donors. Looked up from germline, CDR1 is MDHEN and CDR2 is SYDVKM. Losses at the gene ends were 3 bases for V and 0 bases for J; bases not matched to a gene: 12. The CDR3 totals 18 residues. Study results and caveats: The authors listed 150 to 200 TCR beta chains as cytomegalovirus-associated. Productive rates of about 87% or about 30% were seen for most TCR beta V segments in an earlier analysis. Association of approximately 16,000 TCR beta sequences with HLA alleles was found at 0.05 false discovery rate in a later analysis.

On this clone itself: The antigen is not known.

This PCR relied on a set of 60 Vbeta primers and 13 Jbeta primers. Clones were sequenced by immunoSEQ multiplex PCR, and TCRdb holds only the in-frame ones, with some missing. The sample lists about 160,000 clones; roughly 90% were seen once. The clonotype comes from a young woman in good health and CMV-seronegative. Sequenced sample: PBMCs. V and J are TRBV28 and TRBJ2-3; 7 nucleotides agree with TRBD2. The CDR3 reads CASSFYSRLALSTDTQYF. In DNA, the CDR3 is TGTGCCAGCAGTTTTTACAGCCGACTAGCACTTAGCACAGATACGCAGTATTTT. The entire variable domain, with the rest obtained from reference TRBV28 and TRBJ2-3, is as follows: DVKVTQSSRYLVKRTGEKVFLECVQDMDHENMFWYRQDPGLGLRLIYFSYDVKMKEKGDIPEGYSVSREKKERFSLILESASTNQTSMYLCASSFYSRLALSTDTQYFGPGTRLTVL.